The entry below describes one T cell receptor (beta chain). The sample belongs to a study of shared clonotypes between healthy human individuals. Clones were sequenced by immunoSEQ multiplex PCR, and TCRdb holds only the in-frame ones, with some missing. The sample includes some 2,000,000 clones, over 85% of them seen just once. The specimen sequenced was naive CD4+ T cells sorted from blood. Stated subset: CD45RA+ positively selected. This TCR came from a man between 18 and 29 years old in good health.

Here the CDR3 DNA reads TGTGCCAGCAGTCTCGAGATGTCCTACGAGCAGTACTTC. Translated: CASSLEMSYEQYF. The V and J genes are TRBV2 and TRBJ2-7; D call uncertain. The CDR3 consists of 13 residues. The germline V and J ends were trimmed by 5 bases and 1 base, with 9 bases remaining between them. CDR1 SNHLY and CDR2 FYNNEI come from the germline V gene.